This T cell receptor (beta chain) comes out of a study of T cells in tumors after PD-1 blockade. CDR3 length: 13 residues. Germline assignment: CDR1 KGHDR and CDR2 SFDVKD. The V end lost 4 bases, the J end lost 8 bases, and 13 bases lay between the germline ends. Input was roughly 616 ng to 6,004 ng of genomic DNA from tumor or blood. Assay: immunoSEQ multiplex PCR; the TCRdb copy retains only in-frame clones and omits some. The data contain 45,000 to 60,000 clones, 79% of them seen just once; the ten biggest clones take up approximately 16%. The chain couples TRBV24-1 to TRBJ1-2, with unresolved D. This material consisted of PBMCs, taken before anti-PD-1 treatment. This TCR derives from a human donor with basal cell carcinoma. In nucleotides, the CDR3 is TGTGCCACCAGTGACTTGGACCGCGGCGGCTACACCTTC. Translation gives CATSDLDRGGYTF.